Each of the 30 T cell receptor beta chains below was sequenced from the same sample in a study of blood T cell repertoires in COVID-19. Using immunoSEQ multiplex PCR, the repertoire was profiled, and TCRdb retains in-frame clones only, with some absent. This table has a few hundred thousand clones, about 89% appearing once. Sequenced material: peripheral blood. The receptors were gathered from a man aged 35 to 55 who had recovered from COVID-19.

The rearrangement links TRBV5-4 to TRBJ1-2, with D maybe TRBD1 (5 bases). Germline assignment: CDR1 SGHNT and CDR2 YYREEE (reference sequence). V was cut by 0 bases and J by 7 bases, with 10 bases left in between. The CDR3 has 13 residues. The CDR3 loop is CASSLGAQGGYTF. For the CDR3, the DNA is TGTGCCAGCAGCTTGGGGGCGCAGGGTGGCTACACCTTC.

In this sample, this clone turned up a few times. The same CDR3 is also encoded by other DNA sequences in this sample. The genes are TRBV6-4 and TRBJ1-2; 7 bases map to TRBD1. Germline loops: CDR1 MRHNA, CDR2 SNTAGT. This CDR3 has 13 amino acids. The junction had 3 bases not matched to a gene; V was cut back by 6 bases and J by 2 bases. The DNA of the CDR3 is TGTGCCAGCAGCCGGGACAGAAACTATGGCTACACCTTC. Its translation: CASSRDRNYGYTF.

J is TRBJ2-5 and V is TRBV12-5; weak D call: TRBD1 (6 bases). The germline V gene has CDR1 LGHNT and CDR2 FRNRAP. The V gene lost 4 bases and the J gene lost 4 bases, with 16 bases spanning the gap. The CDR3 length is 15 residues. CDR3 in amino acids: CASGSGQNQGETQYF. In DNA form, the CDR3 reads TGTGCTAGTGGTTCCGGACAGAATCAAGGAGAGACCCAGTACTTC.

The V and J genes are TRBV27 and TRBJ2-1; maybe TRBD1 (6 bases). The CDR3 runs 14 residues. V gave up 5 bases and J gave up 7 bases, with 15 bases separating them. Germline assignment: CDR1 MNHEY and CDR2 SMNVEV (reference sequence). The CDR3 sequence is CASSRASQGNEQFF. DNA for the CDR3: TGTGCCAGCAGTCGGGCTAGCCAGGGGAATGAGCAGTTCTTC.

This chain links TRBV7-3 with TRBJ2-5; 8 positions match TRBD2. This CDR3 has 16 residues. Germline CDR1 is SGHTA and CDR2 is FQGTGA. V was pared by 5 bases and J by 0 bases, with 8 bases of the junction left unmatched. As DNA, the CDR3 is TGTGCCAGCAGCATCCGAGGCGGGGGGTACCAAGAGACCCAGTACTTC. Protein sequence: CASSIRGGGYQETQYF.

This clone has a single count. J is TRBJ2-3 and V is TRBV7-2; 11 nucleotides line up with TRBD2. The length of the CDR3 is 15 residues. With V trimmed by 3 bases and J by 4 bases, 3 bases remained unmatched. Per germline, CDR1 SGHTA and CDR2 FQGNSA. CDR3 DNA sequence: TGTGCCAGCAGCTTCGGGGGACTAGCGGCAGATACGCAGTATTTT. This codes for CASSFGGLAADTQYF.

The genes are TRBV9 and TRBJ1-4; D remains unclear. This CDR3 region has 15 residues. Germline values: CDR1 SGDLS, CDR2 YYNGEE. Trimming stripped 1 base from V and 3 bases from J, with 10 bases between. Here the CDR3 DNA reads TGTGCCAGCAGCGTATCGCCGAGCGCTAATGAAAAACTGTTTTTT. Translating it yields CASSVSPSANEKLFF.

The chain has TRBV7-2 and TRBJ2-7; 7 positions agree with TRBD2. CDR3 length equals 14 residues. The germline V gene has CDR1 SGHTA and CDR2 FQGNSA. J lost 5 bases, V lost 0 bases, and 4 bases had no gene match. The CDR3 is CASSLAGLRDEQYF. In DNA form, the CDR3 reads TGTGCCAGCAGCTTAGCGGGACTACGGGACGAGCAGTACTTC.

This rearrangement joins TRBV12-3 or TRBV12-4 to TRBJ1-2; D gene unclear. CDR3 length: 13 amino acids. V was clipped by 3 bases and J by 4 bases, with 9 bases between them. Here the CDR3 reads CASSFTRSYGYTF. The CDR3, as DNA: TGTGCCAGCAGTTTCACACGGAGCTATGGCTACACCTTC.

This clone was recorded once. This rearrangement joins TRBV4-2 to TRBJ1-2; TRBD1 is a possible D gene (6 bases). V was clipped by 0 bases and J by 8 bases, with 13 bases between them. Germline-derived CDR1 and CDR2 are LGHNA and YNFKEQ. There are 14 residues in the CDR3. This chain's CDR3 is CASSQEGGAGGYTF. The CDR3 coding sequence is TGTGCCAGCAGCCAAGAAGGGGGGGCGGGAGGCTACACCTTC.

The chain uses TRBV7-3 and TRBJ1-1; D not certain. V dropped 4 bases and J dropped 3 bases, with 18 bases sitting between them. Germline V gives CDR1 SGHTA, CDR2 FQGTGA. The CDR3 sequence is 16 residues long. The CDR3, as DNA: TGTGCCAGCAGCTCCAATTCCCGGTCACGGGACACTGAAGCTTTCTTT. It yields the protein CASSSNSRSRDTEAFF.

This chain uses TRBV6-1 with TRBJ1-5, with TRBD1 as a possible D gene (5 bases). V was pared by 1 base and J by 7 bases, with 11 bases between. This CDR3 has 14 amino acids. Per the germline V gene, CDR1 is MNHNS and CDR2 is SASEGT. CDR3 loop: CASSEGGETQPQHF. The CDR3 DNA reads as TGTGCCAGCAGTGAAGGGGGGGAGACGCAGCCCCAGCATTTT.

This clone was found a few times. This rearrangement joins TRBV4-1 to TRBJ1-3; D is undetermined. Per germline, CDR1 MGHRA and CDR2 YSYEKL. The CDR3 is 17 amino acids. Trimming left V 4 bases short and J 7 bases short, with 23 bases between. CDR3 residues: CASSPAAAGLVGNTIYF. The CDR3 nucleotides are TGCGCCAGCAGCCCCGCCGCTGCCGGGTTAGTTGGGAACACCATATATTTT.

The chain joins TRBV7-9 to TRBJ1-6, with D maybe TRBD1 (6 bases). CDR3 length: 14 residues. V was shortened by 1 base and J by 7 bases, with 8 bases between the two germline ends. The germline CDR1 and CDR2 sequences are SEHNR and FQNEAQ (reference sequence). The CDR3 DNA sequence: TGTGCCAGCAGCTTAGACACAGGGAATTCACCCCTCCACTTT. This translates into CASSLDTGNSPLHF.

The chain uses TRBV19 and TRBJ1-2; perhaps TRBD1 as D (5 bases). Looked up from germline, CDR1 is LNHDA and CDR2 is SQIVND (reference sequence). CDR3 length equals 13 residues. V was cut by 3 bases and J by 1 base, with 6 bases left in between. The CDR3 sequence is CASSMQGNYGYTF. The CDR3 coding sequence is TGTGCCAGTAGTATGCAGGGTAACTATGGCTACACCTTC.

DNA for the CDR3: TGTGCCAGCAGTAAACCCTCGGGACAGACCAATTACGAGCAGTACTTC. It codes for CASSKPSGQTNYEQYF. This sequence joins TRBV6-2 or TRBV6-3 and TRBJ2-7; 7 nucleotides align to TRBD1. This CDR3 region has 16 residues. Germline V gives CDR1 MNHEY, CDR2 SVGEGT. After removal of 5 bases from V and 4 bases from J, the junction contained 14 bases not matched to a gene.

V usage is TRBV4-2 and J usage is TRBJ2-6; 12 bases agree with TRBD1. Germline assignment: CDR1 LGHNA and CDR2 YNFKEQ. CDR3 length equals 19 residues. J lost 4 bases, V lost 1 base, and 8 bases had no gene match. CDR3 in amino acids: CASSQVLGQGAGGANVLTF. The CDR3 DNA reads TGTGCCAGCAGCCAAGTCTTGGGACAGGGGGCGGGAGGGGCCAACGTCCTGACTTTC.

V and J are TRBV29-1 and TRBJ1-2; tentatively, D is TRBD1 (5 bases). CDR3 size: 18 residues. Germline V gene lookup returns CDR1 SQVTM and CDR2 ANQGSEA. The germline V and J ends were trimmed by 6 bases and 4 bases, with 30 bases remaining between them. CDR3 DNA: TGCAGCGTGGACAAAACGACGCGATCAGGTTTTCATCTCTATGGCTACACCTTC. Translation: CSVDKTTRSGFHLYGYTF.

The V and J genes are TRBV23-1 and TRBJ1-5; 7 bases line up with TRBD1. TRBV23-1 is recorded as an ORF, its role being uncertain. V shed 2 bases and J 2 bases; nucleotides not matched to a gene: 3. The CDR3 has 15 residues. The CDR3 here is CASSQLDRGNQPQHF. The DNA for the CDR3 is TGCGCCAGCAGTCAACTTGACAGGGGCAATCAGCCCCAGCATTTT.

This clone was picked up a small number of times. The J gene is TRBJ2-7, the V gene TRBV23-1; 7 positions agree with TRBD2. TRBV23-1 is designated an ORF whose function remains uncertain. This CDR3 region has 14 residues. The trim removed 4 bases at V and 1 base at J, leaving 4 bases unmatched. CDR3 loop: CASSPGGLSYEQYF. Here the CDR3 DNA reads TGCGCCAGCAGTCCGGGAGGCTTATCCTACGAGCAGTACTTC.

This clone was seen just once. The CDR3 loop is CASSLGGGGNQPQHF. CDR3 in DNA: TGTGCCAGCAGCCTAGGAGGGGGAGGGAATCAGCCCCAGCATTTT. The chain employs TRBV9 and TRBJ1-5; D may be TRBD1 (6 bases). Germline V gene sequence: CDR1 SGDLS, CDR2 YYNGEE. V was trimmed by 4 bases and J by 4 bases, leaving 15 bases between them. This CDR3 region has 15 residues.

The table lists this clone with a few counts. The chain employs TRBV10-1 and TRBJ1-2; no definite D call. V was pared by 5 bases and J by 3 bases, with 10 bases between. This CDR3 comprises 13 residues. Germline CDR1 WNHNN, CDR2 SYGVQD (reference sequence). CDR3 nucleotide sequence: TGCGCCAGCAGTCGAACAGCGGACTATGGCTACACCTTC. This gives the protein CASSRTADYGYTF.

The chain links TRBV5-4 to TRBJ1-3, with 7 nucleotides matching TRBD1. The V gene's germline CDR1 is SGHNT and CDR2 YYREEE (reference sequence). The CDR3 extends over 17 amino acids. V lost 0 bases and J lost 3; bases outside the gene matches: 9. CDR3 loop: CASSLGDSSLLGNTIYF. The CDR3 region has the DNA TGTGCCAGCAGCTTGGGGGACAGCAGTCTTCTTGGAAACACCATATATTTT.

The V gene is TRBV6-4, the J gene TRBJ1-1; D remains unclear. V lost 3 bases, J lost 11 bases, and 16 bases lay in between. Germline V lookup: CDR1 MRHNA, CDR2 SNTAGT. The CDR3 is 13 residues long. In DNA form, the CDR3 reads TGTGCCAGCAGTGAGTCCCTACAGACGGCGGCTTTCTTT. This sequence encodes CASSESLQTAAFF.

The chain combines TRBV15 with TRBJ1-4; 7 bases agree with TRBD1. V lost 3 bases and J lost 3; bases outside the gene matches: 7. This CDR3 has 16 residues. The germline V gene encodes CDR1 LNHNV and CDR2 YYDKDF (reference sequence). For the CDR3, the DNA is TGTGCCACCAGCAGGGGAAGGGACAGCTCTAATGAAAAACTGTTTTTT. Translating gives CATSRGRDSSNEKLFF.

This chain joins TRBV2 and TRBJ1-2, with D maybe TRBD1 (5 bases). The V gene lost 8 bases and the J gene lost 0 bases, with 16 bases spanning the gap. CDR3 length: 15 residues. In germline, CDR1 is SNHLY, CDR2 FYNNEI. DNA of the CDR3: TGTGCCAGCGGGATAGGGGTACCCTCTAACTATGGCTACACCTTC. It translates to CASGIGVPSNYGYTF.

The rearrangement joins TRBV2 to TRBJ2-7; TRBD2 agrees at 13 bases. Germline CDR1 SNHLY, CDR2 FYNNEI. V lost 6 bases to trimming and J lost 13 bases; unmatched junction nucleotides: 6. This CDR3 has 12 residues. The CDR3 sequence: CASSGGTSGIYF. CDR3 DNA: TGTGCCAGCAGCGGAGGGACTAGCGGGATTTACTTC.

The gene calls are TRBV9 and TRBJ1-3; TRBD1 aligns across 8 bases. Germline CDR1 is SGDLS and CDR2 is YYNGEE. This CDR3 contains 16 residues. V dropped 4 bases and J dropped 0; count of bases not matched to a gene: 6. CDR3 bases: TGTGCCAGCAGCTCAACCGGGACAGGCTCTGGAAACACCATATATTTT. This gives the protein CASSSTGTGSGNTIYF. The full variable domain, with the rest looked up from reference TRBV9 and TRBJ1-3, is DSGVTQTPKHLITATGQRVTLRCSPRSGDLSVYWYQQSLDQGLQFLIQYYNGEERAKGNILERFSAQQFPDLHSELNLSSLELGDSALYFCASSSTGTGSGNTIYFGEGSWLTVV.

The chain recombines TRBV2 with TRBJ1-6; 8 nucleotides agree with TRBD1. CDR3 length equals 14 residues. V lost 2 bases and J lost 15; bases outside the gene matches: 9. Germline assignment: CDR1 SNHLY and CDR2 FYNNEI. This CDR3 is CASSEQGALSVLHF. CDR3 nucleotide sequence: TGTGCCAGCAGTGAACAGGGGGCTCTTTCTGTCCTCCACTTT.

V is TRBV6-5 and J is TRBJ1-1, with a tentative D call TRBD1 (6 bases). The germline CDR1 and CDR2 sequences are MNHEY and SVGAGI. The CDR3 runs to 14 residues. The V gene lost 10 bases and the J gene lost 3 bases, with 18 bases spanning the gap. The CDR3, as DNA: TGTGCCATCCAGAGGGTCAGGGGTGACACTGAAGCTTTCTTT. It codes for CAIQRVRGDTEAFF.